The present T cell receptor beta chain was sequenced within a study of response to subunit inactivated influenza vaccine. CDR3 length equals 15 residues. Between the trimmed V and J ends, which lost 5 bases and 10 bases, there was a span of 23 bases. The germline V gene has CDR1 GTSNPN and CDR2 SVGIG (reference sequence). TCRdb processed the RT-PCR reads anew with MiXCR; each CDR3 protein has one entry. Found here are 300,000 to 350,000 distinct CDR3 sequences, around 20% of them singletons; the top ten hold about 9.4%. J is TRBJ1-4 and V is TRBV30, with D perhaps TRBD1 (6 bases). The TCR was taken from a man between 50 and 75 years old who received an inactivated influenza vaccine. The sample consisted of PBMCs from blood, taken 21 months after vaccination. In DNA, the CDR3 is TGTGCCTGGGACCCCTCGGGACAATCGGAGGGAAAACTGTTTTTT. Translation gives CAWDPSGQSEGKLFF.